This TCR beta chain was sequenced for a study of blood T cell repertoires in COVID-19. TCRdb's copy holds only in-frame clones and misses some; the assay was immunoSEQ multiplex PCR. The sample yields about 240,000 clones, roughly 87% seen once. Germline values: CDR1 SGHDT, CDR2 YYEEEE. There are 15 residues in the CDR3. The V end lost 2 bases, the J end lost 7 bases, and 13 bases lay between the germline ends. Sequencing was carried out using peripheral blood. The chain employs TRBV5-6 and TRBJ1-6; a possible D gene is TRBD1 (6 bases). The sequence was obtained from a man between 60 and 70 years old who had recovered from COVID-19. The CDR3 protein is CASSFLDRMNSPLHF. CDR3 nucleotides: TGTGCCAGCAGCTTTCTAGACAGGATGAATTCACCCCTCCACTTT.